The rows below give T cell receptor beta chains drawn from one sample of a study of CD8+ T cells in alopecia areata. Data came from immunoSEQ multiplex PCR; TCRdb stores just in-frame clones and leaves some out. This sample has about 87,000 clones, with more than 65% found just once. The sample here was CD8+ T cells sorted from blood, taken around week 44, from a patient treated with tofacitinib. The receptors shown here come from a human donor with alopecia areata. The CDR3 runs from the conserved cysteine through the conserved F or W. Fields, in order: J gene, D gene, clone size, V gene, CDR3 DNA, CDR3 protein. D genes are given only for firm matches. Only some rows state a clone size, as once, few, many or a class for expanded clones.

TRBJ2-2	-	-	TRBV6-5	TGTGCCAGCAGTTCCACGGGGGAGCTGTTTTTT	CASSSTGELFF
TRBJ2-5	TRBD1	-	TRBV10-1	TGCGCCAGCAGGGACAGGGTATTGCGGCAAGAGACCCAGTACTTC	CASRDRVLRQETQYF
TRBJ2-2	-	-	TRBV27	TGTGCCAGCAGTTCTAACAGTCTCCGGGAGCTGTTTTTT	CASSSNSLRELFF
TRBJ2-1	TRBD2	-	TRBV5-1	TGCGCCAGCAGCTTGGGTAGCGGGGGGATATACAATGAGCAGTTCTTC	CASSLGSGGIYNEQFF
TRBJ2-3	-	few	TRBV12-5	TGTGCTAGTGGTTTGGGCGCGGGTCGGCCTGATACGCAGTATTTT	CASGLGAGRPDTQYF
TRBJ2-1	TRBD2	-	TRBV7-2	TGTGCCAGCAGCCCAGGGGACGGGGGGGCAAGTGAGCAGTTCTTC	CASSPGDGGASEQFF
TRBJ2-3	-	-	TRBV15	TGTGCCACCAGCATTTCGCGGGGGCGAGCGGATACGCAGTATTTT	CATSISRGRADTQYF
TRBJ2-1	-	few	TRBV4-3	TGCGCCAGCAGCCACCCCGAGGACGGGAGCTCCTACAATGAGCAGTTCTTC	CASSHPEDGSSYNEQFF
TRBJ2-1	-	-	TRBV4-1	TGCGCCAGCAGCCAAGATGGAAGAGAGCAGTTCTTC	CASSQDGREQFF
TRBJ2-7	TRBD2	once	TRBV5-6	TGTGCCAGCACGCGGGGGGCTAGCTCCTACGAGCAGTACTTC	CASTRGASSYEQYF
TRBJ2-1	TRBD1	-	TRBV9	TGTGCCAGCAGCGTAGGAGGACAGGGCGATGAGCAGTTCTTC	CASSVGGQGDEQFF
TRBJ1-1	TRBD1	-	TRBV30	TGTGCCTGGAATACAGGGGGTTGGACTGAAGCTTTCTTT	CAWNTGGWTEAFF
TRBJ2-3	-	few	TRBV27	TGTGCCAGCAGTTTGACCCAAGGACCAGATACGCAGTATTTT	CASSLTQGPDTQYF
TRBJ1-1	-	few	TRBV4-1	TGCGCCAGCAGCCAAGCCTTACAGGATGAAGCTTTCTTT	CASSQALQDEAFF
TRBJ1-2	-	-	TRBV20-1	TGCAGTGCTAGAGCGGAGAATGGCTACACCTTC	CSARAENGYTF
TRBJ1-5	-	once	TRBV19	TGTGCCAGTAGTATTGGGTTCAGGGGCAATCAGCCCCAGCATTTT	CASSIGFRGNQPQHF
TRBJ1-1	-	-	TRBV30	TGTGCCTGGAGTCCCACACTCAACACTGAAGCTTTCTTT	CAWSPTLNTEAFF
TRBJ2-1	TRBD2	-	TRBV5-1	TGCGCCAGCACGGGACTAGAGAACTACAATGAGCAGTTCTTC	CASTGLENYNEQFF
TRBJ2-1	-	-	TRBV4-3	TGCGCCAGCTCCGAGCCGGGGGCCTACAATGAGCAGTTCTTC	CASSEPGAYNEQFF
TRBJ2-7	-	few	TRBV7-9	TGTGCCAGCAGCCCCCCCGGGACCTACGAGCAGTACTTC	CASSPPGTYEQYF
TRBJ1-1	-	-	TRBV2	TGTGCCAGCAGTCCAAACACTGAAGCTTTCTTT	CASSPNTEAFF
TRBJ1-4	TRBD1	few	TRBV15	TGTGCCACCAGCAGAGCAGGGACAGGGGACAAAAAACTGTTTTTT	CATSRAGTGDKKLFF
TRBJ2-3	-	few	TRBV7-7	TGTGCCAGCAGCTTAGGCGACGCAGATACGCAGTATTTT	CASSLGDADTQYF
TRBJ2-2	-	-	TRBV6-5	TGTGCCAGCAGTTACGGGTGGTCCGGGGAGCTGTTTTTT	CASSYGWSGELFF
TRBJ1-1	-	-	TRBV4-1	TGTGCCAGCAGCCAAGCCCCAGGGAAAGAAGCTTTCTTT	CASSQAPGKEAFF
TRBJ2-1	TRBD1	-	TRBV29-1	TGCAGCAGCCGGGACAGCTCCTACAATGAGCAGTTCTTC	CSSRDSSYNEQFF
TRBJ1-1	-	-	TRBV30	TGTGCCTGGAGTGTACAGATGAACACTGAAGCTTCCTTT	CAWSVQMNTEASF
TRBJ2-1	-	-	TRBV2	TGTGCCAGCAGTGCAGAGAACAATGAGCAGTTCTTC	CASSAENNEQFF
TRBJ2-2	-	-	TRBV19	TGTGCCAGTAGTATGTCGTACAGCGGGGAGCTGTTTTTT	CASSMSYSGELFF
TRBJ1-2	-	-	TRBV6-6	TGTGCCAGCAGTTACCAGGACACTTCAAATGGCTACACCTTC	CASSYQDTSNGYTF
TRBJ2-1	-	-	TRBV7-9	TGTGCCAGCAGCTGTACAGGGTGCAATGAGCAGTTCTTC	CASSCTGCNEQFF
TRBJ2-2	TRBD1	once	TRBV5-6	TGTGCCAGCAGCGAGACAGGGGGTAGCGGGGAGCTGTTTTTT	CASSETGGSGELFF
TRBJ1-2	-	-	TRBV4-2	TGTGCCACCAGGACAGATCCGGGTGGCTACACCTTC	CATRTDPGGYTF
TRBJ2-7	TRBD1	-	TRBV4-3	TGCGCCAGCAGCCAAGAGACAGGGGGTTGGGAGCAGTACTTC	CASSQETGGWEQYF
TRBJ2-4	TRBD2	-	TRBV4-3	TGCGCCAGCAGCCAAGATCTAGCGGGGGGTCTAGCCAAAAACATTCAGTACTTC	CASSQDLAGGLAKNIQYF
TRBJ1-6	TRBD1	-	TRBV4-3	TGCGCCAGCAGCCAAGATGGGACAGGAAATTCACCCCTCCACTTT	CASSQDGTGNSPLHF
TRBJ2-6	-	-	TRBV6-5	TGTGCCAGCAGTTACGACAGCTCTGGGGCCAACGTCCTGACTTTC	CASSYDSSGANVLTF